These 29 T cell receptor beta chains were sequenced from one sample in a study of blood T cell dynamics during melanoma immunotherapy. As to time point: pre-treatment baseline. Assay used: immunoSEQ multiplex PCR; TCRdb lists only in-frame clones, some missing. In the table there are around 13,000 clones, approximately 84% of which are singletons. This material consisted of blood, taken from a patient treated with checkpoint blockade. All receptors derive from a human donor with melanoma.

The chain employs TRBV14 and TRBJ2-2; TRBD1 agrees at 9 bases. Germline-derived CDR1 and CDR2 are SGHDN and FVKESK. The CDR3 loop spans 15 amino acids. V dropped 4 bases and J dropped 4; count of bases not matched to a gene: 4. CDR3 nucleotides: TGTGCCAGCAGCCCGCCGGGACAGGGCACCGGGGAGCTGTTTTTT. Protein: CASSPPGQGTGELFF. Full variable domain (remainder filled in from reference TRBV14 and TRBJ2-2): EAGVTQFPSHSVIEKGQTVTLRCDPISGHDNLYWYRRVMGKEIKFLLHFVKESKQDESGMPNNRFLAERTGGTYSTLKVQPAELEDSGVYFCASSPPGQGTGELFFGEGSRLTVL.

The chain combines TRBV5-1 with TRBJ2-1; 8 bases align to TRBD1. Losses at the gene ends were 6 bases for V and 10 bases for J; bases not matched to a gene: 3. Germline values: CDR1 SGHRS, CDR2 YFSETQ. The CDR3 runs 11 residues. The CDR3 bases are TGCGCCAGCAACCGACAGGGGGAGCAGTTCTTC. Amino acids: CASNRQGEQFF.

V gene TRBV2 combines with J gene TRBJ2-7; 7 bases fit TRBD1. Per germline, CDR1 SNHLY and CDR2 FYNNEI. CDR3 size: 16 residues. J lost 4 bases, V lost 6 bases, and 15 bases had no gene match. Here the CDR3 DNA reads TGTGCCAGCAGCGTTCTGATTGGACAGGAAAAATACGAGCAGTACTTC. It specifies CASSVLIGQEKYEQYF.

The chain recombines TRBV5-1 with TRBJ1-2; D perhaps matches TRBD1 (6 bases). V was clipped by 3 bases and J by 8 bases, with 20 bases between them. The CDR3 is 15 residues long. Germline V gene lookup returns CDR1 SGHRS and CDR2 YFSETQ. CDR3 bases: TGCGCCAGCAGCTCCACGGTGGGGGGCATCGAAGGCTACACCTTC. Amino acid sequence: CASSSTVGGIEGYTF.

V and J are TRBV5-1 and TRBJ2-7; D call uncertain. V was cut by 4 bases and J by 8 bases, with 22 bases left in between. CDR1 is SGHRS, CDR2 YFSETQ, per germline. The CDR3 is made up of 15 amino acids. CDR3 sequence reads: CASSPQIQSTRQQYF. In nucleotides, the CDR3 is TGCGCCAGCAGCCCTCAGATACAGAGCACTCGGCAGCAGTACTTC.

The rearrangement uses TRBV7-6 and TRBJ2-1; possibly TRBD1 for D (6 bases). The CDR3 has 15 residues. Trimming removed 3 bases from V and 0 bases from J, with 9 bases in between. Per the germline V gene, CDR1 is SGHVS and CDR2 is FNYEAQ. CDR3 nucleotide sequence: TGTGCCAGCAGCTTCGGACAGAGCTCCTACAATGAGCAGTTCTTC. Its translation: CASSFGQSSYNEQFF.

The rearrangement links TRBV19 to TRBJ1-1; 12 nucleotides agree with TRBD1. J lost 4 bases, V lost 5 bases, and 5 bases had no gene match. Germline loops: CDR1 LNHDA, CDR2 SQIVND (reference sequence). This CDR3 is built from 15 residues. DNA of the CDR3: TGTGCCAGTAGTGGGACAGGGGGCTCGGGCACTGAAGCTTTCTTT. Protein product: CASSGTGGSGTEAFF.

This clone was detected only a few times. The chain employs TRBV28 and TRBJ2-2; 12 positions agree with TRBD2. V shed 2 bases and J 3 bases; nucleotides not matched to a gene: 4. CDR3 size: 17 residues. In germline, CDR1 is MDHEN, CDR2 SYDVKM. The CDR3 DNA reads TGTGCCAGCAGTTTAGGTGGACTAGCGGGATACACCGGGGAGCTGTTTTTT. Translated, it gives CASSLGGLAGYTGELFF.

V usage is TRBV7-6 and J usage is TRBJ2-1, with 9 bases that match TRBD2. In germline, CDR1 is SGHVS, CDR2 FNYEAQ. The CDR3 length is 15 residues. V was pared by 3 bases and J by 4 bases, with 4 bases of the junction left unmatched. The CDR3 spells CASSLGAGGYNEQFF. The CDR3 coding sequence is TGTGCCAGCAGCTTGGGTGCGGGGGGGTACAATGAGCAGTTCTTC.

The chain employs TRBV11-2 and TRBJ2-3, with D possibly TRBD2 on 5 matching bases. This CDR3 contains 16 residues. The germline V gene encodes CDR1 SGHAT and CDR2 FQNNGV. The ends were cut back, 0 bases at V and 2 bases at J, with 12 bases in the middle. The CDR3 DNA follows: TGTGCCAGCAGCTTAGAAGCCCTAGCAAACACAGATACGCAGTATTTT. It encodes CASSLEALANTDTQYF.

The chain carries TRBV7-2 and TRBJ2-1; D is undetermined. CDR1 is SGHTA and CDR2 is FQGNSA in the germline V gene. The germline V and J ends were trimmed by 3 bases and 15 bases, with 15 bases remaining between them. The CDR3 has 12 amino acids. CDR3 protein: CASSLENGVGFF. The CDR3 nucleotides are TGTGCCAGCAGCTTGGAAAATGGTGTGGGGTTCTTC. The full variable domain, in which reference TRBV7-2 and TRBJ2-1 provide the parts outside the CDR3, is GAGVSQSPSNKVTEKGKDVELRCDPISGHTALYWYRQSLGQGLEFLIYFQGNSAPDKSGLPSDRFSAERTGGSVSTLTIQRTQQEDSAVYLCASSLENGVGFFGPGTRLTVL.

This chain joins TRBV7-9 and TRBJ2-3, with 8 bases identical to TRBD1. The CDR3 consists of 15 residues. Trimming took 5 bases from V and 0 from J; bases not matched to a gene: 4. CDR1 SEHNR and CDR2 FQNEAQ come from the germline V gene (reference sequence). For the CDR3, the DNA is TGTGCCAGCAGCCAAAGACAGGGGAGCACAGATACGCAGTATTTT. Its translation is CASSQRQGSTDTQYF.

This clone was counted once. V gene TRBV5-1 combines with J gene TRBJ2-2, with 7 bases that match TRBD1. Germline V gives CDR1 SGHRS, CDR2 YFSETQ. The CDR3 is 15 amino acids. The ends lost 4 bases at V and 2 bases at J; junction bases unmatched: 5. As DNA, the CDR3 is TGCGCCAGCAGCCCCGGGACAGCCAACACCGGGGAGCTGTTTTTT. It translates to CASSPGTANTGELFF.

The chain uses TRBV12-5 and TRBJ2-2, with 7 positions matching TRBD2. The CDR3 loop spans 14 amino acids. The ends lost 7 bases at V and 1 base at J; junction bases unmatched: 3. Germline V CDR1 and CDR2: LGHNT, FRNRAP. The CDR3 nucleotides read TGTGCTAGTGTGGGCGGGGGGAACACCGGGGAGCTGTTTTTT. It specifies CASVGGGNTGELFF.

The genes are TRBV9 and TRBJ1-2; TRBD1 matches at 9 bases. This CDR3 spans 14 amino acids. Per the germline V gene, CDR1 is SGDLS and CDR2 is YYNGEE. V lost 3 bases to trimming and J lost 8 bases; unmatched junction nucleotides: 8. The CDR3 region is CASSGVTGGAGYTF. As DNA, the CDR3 is TGTGCCAGCAGCGGCGTTACAGGGGGCGCGGGCTACACCTTC. Full variable domain (rest looked up from reference TRBV9 and TRBJ1-2): DSGVTQTPKHLITATGQRVTLRCSPRSGDLSVYWYQQSLDQGLQFLIQYYNGEERAKGNILERFSAQQFPDLHSELNLSSLELGDSALYFCASSGVTGGAGYTFGSGTRLTVV.

V gene TRBV2 combines with J gene TRBJ1-6, with D tentatively TRBD1 (5 bases). The CDR3 is made up of 15 amino acids. V dropped 2 bases and J dropped 10 bases, with 15 bases sitting between them. Germline V gene data show CDR1 as SNHLY and CDR2 as FYNNEI. The chain's CDR3 is CASSENQGWVSPLHF. CDR3 bases: TGTGCCAGCAGTGAAAATCAGGGCTGGGTCTCACCCCTCCACTTT.

This sequence joins TRBV30 and TRBJ2-6, with a weak D call TRBD2 (7 bases). The CDR3 has 14 amino acids. Germline V gives CDR1 GTSNPN, CDR2 SVGIG (reference sequence). Trimming left V 8 bases short and J 4 bases short, with 15 bases between. The CDR3 reads CALNGGLGANVLTF. In DNA form, the CDR3 reads TGTGCCCTTAACGGGGGGCTGGGGGCCAACGTCCTGACTTTC. The whole variable domain, filled in from reference TRBV30 and TRBJ2-6, reads SQTIHQWPATLVQPVGSPLSLECTVEGTSNPNLYWYRQAAGRGLQLLFYSVGIGQISSEVPQNLSASRPQDRQFILSSKKLLLSDSGFYLCALNGGLGANVLTFGAGSRLTVL.

The count of this clone is one. The chain combines TRBV5-1 with TRBJ1-6, with 8 bases aligning to TRBD1. Looked up from germline, CDR1 is SGHRS and CDR2 is YFSETQ. The CDR3 runs to 16 residues. V dropped 3 bases and J dropped 3; count of bases not matched to a gene: 5. CDR3 sequence reads: CASSSRTGLYNSPLHF. The CDR3 nucleotides read TGCGCCAGCAGCTCCCGGACAGGGCTCTATAATTCACCCCTCCACTTT.

This clone was seen once. The chain recombines TRBV7-2 with TRBJ2-3; D gene unclear. Germline V gene lookup returns CDR1 SGHTA and CDR2 FQGNSA. The CDR3 totals 14 residues. Trimming removed 5 bases from V and 0 bases from J, with 9 bases in between. The CDR3 here is CASSAFTSTDTQYF. The DNA for the CDR3 is TGTGCCAGCAGCGCGTTTACTAGCACAGATACGCAGTATTTT.

The chain is built from TRBV7-8 and TRBJ1-2; 9 bases map to TRBD1. The CDR3 covers 18 residues. The trim removed 1 base at V and 8 bases at J, leaving 17 bases unmatched. Germline-derived CDR1 and CDR2 are SGHVS and FQNEAQ. CDR3 in amino acids: CASSLGGTGRRPNSGYTF. As DNA, the CDR3 is TGTGCCAGCAGCTTAGGAGGGACAGGGAGGAGGCCCAACAGCGGCTACACCTTC.

The chain recombines TRBV2 with TRBJ2-2; D is uncertain. Germline values: CDR1 SNHLY, CDR2 FYNNEI. The CDR3 extends over 14 amino acids. V shed 6 bases and J shed 3 bases, with 11 bases lying between them. The CDR3 spells CASRVEAHTGELFF. The CDR3 region has the DNA TGTGCCAGCAGGGTCGAGGCCCACACCGGGGAGCTGTTTTTT.

This clone turned up a few times. The J gene is TRBJ1-5, the V gene TRBV19; 9 bases are shared with TRBD1. This CDR3 is built from 14 residues. J lost 4 bases, V lost 5 bases, and 3 bases had no gene match. CDR1 is LNHDA, CDR2 SQIVND, per germline (reference sequence). Here the CDR3 reads CASSAGQGNQPQHF. DNA of the CDR3: TGTGCCAGTAGTGCGGGACAGGGTAATCAGCCCCAGCATTTT.

The genes are TRBV30 and TRBJ2-1; unclear D gene. Between the trimmed V and J ends, which lost 0 bases and 7 bases, there was a span of 7 bases. From germline, CDR1 is GTSNPN and CDR2 SVGIG (reference sequence). The CDR3 spans 12 residues. The CDR3 region has the DNA TGTGCCTGGAGTGTACAAGGAAATGAGCAGTTCTTC. Its translation: CAWSVQGNEQFF.

This clone was seen once. V is TRBV11-2 and J is TRBJ1-2; D uncertain. Germline V gives CDR1 SGHAT, CDR2 FQNNGV. This CDR3 spans 15 amino acids. V lost 0 bases, J lost 4 bases, and 12 bases lay in between. The CDR3 is CASSLEPPLSYGYTF. In DNA form, the CDR3 reads TGTGCCAGCAGCTTAGAGCCCCCCCTCAGCTATGGCTACACCTTC.

CDR3 in amino acids: CASRRQRDRVGDEQFF. The CDR3 coding sequence is TGCGCCAGCAGACGCCAACGGGACAGGGTGGGGGATGAGCAGTTCTTC. The chain recombines TRBV5-1 with TRBJ2-1; TRBD1 matches 9 bases. Germline V gene data show CDR1 as SGHRS and CDR2 as YFSETQ. The J segment lost 8 bases and the V segment lost 5 bases, leaving 14 bases of the junction unmatched. The CDR3 is 16 residues long.

The table lists this clone with a few counts. This chain joins TRBV27 and TRBJ1-2; D is unresolved. CDR1 MNHEY and CDR2 SMNVEV come from the germline V gene (reference sequence). This CDR3 spans 13 amino acids. Between the trimmed V and J ends, which lost 5 bases and 8 bases, there was a span of 15 bases. The CDR3 loop is CASSPNLIGGYTF. CDR3 DNA: TGTGCCAGCAGTCCGAACCTTATTGGGGGCTACACCTTC.

V and J are TRBV7-9 and TRBJ1-2; D is possibly TRBD1 (6 bases). V lost 1 base to trimming and J lost 8 bases, with 17 bases between them. Germline V gene lookup returns CDR1 SEHNR and CDR2 FQNEAQ (reference sequence). The CDR3 covers 15 residues. The CDR3 sequence is CASSLETGISGGYTF. CDR3 nucleotides: TGTGCCAGCAGCTTAGAAACAGGGATTAGTGGGGGCTACACCTTC.

This sequence joins TRBV7-9 and TRBJ2-5; D remains ambiguous. CDR1 SEHNR and CDR2 FQNEAQ come from the germline V gene (reference sequence). Trimming removed 1 base at V and 0 bases at J, with 6 bases between. There are 14 residues in the CDR3. CDR3 DNA: TGTGCCAGCAGCTTAGACAGCAACCAAGAGACCCAGTACTTC. It codes for CASSLDSNQETQYF.

The DNA of the CDR3 is TGTGCCAGTACAAATCCACCGGGACAGGGCACTGAAGCTTTCTTT. Translating gives CASTNPPGQGTEAFF. V and J are TRBV6-5 and TRBJ1-1; TRBD1 aligns across 9 bases. This CDR3 has 15 residues. The germline gives CDR1 MNHEY, CDR2 SVGAGI. V gave up 9 bases and J gave up 4 bases; unmatched junction bases: 12.